Detailed here is one TCR beta chain. Genomic DNA constituted the template upon which TCR beta VDJ and CDR3 profiling was performed. TCRdb independently ran MiXCR on the reads; one entry per CDR3 protein. The sample records approximately 170,000 distinct CDR3 sequences, around 47% being singletons. In patients chosen for sequencing, flow cytometry had shown CD8+CD57+ cell expansion. Germline V lookup: CDR1 KGHSH, CDR2 LQKENI. This CDR3 spans 14 amino acids. Trimming took 6 bases from V and 1 from J; bases not matched to a gene: 4. These data come from a study of CD8+CD57+ T cells in acquired aplastic anemia.

The TCR was taken from a human donor with aplastic anemia. The rearrangement links TRBV18 to TRBJ1-1; 8 bases are a match to TRBD1. Source material: sorted CD4+, CD8+, or CD8+CD57+ T cells (not recorded which) from PBMCs. DNA for the CDR3: TGTGCCAGCTCCCGGGACAGGCAGAACACTGAAGCTTTCTTT. This encodes CASSRDRQNTEAFF.